These 10 T cell receptor beta chains originate from one sample sequenced in a study of T cells after yellow fever vaccination. Via MiXCR, TCRdb re-called the 5' RACE reads, giving one row per CDR3 protein. The sample shows around 110,000 distinct CDR3 sequences, 6.5% to 9% of them seen only once. The specimen was CD8+ T cells sorted from PBMCs, collected 45 days after the yellow fever booster vaccination. These receptors all stem from a young man who received the YFV17D yellow fever vaccine.

In its sample, this clonotype was seen a few times. This chain links TRBV30 with TRBJ2-7, with 7 bases lining up with TRBD1. From germline, CDR1 is GTSNPN and CDR2 SVGIG (reference sequence). V was clipped by 4 bases and J by 3 bases; unmatched bases: 6. There are 13 residues in the CDR3. CDR3 sequence (DNA): TGTGCCTGGAAGGGGGCTTCTGTCTACGAGCAGTACTTC. It codes for CAWKGASVYEQYF.

The chain uses TRBV7-6 and TRBJ2-1, with a tentative D call TRBD2 (5 bases). CDR3 size: 14 residues. The V and J ends lost 4 bases and 7 bases respectively, with 14 bases between them. Germline CDR1 and CDR2: SGHVS and FNYEAQ. The CDR3 here is CASSSPARENEQFF. CDR3 DNA sequence: TGTGCCAGCAGCTCCCCGGCTAGGGAGAATGAGCAGTTCTTC.

The chain uses TRBV29-1 and TRBJ2-3, with D maybe TRBD1 (5 bases). With 0 bases removed from V and 1 base from J, the gap between germline ends came to 8 bases. CDR1 and CDR2 (germline): SQVTM, ANQGSEA. This CDR3 is built from 14 residues. CDR3 in amino acids: CSVEDGAGTDTQYF. The CDR3 DNA sequence: TGCAGCGTTGAAGATGGGGCGGGCACAGATACGCAGTATTTT.

This clonotype was seen ten or more times. V is TRBV5-1 and J is TRBJ2-7, with D possibly being TRBD1 (5 bases). The germline V gene has CDR1 SGHRS and CDR2 YFSETQ. V dropped 5 bases and J dropped 3 bases, with 12 bases sitting between them. The CDR3 runs to 13 residues. CDR3 DNA: TGCGCCAGCAGAGGGGTTCCTAACTACGAGCAGTACTTC. Translated: CASRGVPNYEQYF.

In its sample, this clonotype was seen many times. The chain links TRBV6-5 to TRBJ2-2; 10 bases fit TRBD1. The junction had 8 bases not matched to a gene; V was cut back by 7 bases and J by 6 bases. The CDR3 consists of 15 residues. Per the germline V gene, CDR1 is MNHEY and CDR2 is SVGAGI. CDR3 DNA sequence: TGTGCCAGCACCTACGGTGGACAGGGGGCCGGGGAGCTGTTTTTT. Its translation is CASTYGGQGAGELFF.

This clonotype was found many times. This chain uses TRBV6-2 or TRBV6-3 with TRBJ2-4; 8 bases match TRBD2. CDR1 is MNHEY and CDR2 is SVGEGT in the germline V gene. This CDR3 spans 15 amino acids. Germline trimming cut 8 bases from V and 0 bases from J; bases unmatched to any gene: 6. CDR3 coding DNA: TGTGCCAGCTCACCGAGCGGGAGAGCCAAAAACATTCAGTACTTC. It specifies CASSPSGRAKNIQYF.

The chain combines TRBV12-3 or TRBV12-4 with TRBJ1-3; 8 positions match TRBD1. Trimming removed 5 bases from V and 2 bases from J; junction bases left unmatched: 8. The CDR3 sequence is 16 residues long. As DNA, the CDR3 is TGTGCCAGCAGTCCCGGACAGGGCGGCGCTGGAAACACCATATATTTT. Its translation: CASSPGQGGAGNTIYF.

This clonotype was observed at least ten times. V gene TRBV29-1 combines with J gene TRBJ2-7; D possibly corresponds to TRBD2 (6 bases). Trimming took 1 base from V and 4 from J, leaving 11 bases between them. Germline CDR1 reads SQVTM; CDR2 reads ANQGSEA. The CDR3 extends over 13 amino acids. The CDR3: CSVEAGDGYEQYF. Here the CDR3 DNA reads TGCAGCGTTGAAGCGGGAGACGGGTACGAGCAGTACTTC.

There are a few counts of this clonotype. CDR3 DNA: TGTGCCAGCAGCCAAGATTGGGGAACTGAAGCTTTCTTT. Its protein product is CASSQDWGTEAFF. The J gene is TRBJ1-1, the V gene TRBV14; D is ambiguous. V was cut by 0 bases and J by 5 bases, with 7 bases left in between. The CDR3 runs to 13 residues. Germline-derived CDR1 and CDR2 are SGHDN and FVKESK.

Ten or more counts support this clonotype. J is TRBJ2-3 and V is TRBV7-2; no reliable D call. The V and J ends lost 1 base and 7 bases respectively, with 6 bases between them. This CDR3 comprises 12 residues. Germline loops: CDR1 SGHTA, CDR2 FQGNSA. In DNA, the CDR3 is TGTGCCAGCAGCTTAGAAGGGTATACGCAGTATTTT. This gives the protein CASSLEGYTQYF.